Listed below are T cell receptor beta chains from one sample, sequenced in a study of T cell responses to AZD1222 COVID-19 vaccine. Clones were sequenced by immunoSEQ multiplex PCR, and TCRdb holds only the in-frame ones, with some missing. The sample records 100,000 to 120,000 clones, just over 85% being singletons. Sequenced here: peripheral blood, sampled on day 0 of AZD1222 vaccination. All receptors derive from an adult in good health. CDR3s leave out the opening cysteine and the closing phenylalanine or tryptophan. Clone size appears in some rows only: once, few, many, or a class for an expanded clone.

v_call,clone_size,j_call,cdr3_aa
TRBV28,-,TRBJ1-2,ASSLPLRARGYT
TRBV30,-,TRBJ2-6,AWSLPTASFLSGANVLT
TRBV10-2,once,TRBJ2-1,ASSDVGWPSYNEQF
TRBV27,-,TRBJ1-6,ASSLVDRGNSPLH
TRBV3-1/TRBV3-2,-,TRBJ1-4,ASSQTGGRANEKLF
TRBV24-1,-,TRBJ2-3,ATSDGWGDLTDTQY
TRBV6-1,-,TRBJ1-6,ASSGREPGSSYNSPLH
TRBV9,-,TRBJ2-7,ASSISGAYEQY
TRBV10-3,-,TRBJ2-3,ATRERAQSTDTQY
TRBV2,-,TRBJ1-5,ASSDREGQPQH
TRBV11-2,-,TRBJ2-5,ASSLALQETQY
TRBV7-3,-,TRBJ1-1,ASSPTGGNTEAF
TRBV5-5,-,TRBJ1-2,ASSPQQGMVLYGYT
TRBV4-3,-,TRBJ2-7,ASSQDRVYEQY
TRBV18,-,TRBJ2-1,ASSLSSGGSYNEQF
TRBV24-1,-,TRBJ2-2,ATSDWTGDLTGELF
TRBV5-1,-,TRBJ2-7,ASSTGNYEQY
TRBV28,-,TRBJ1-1,ASSQGQGSEAF
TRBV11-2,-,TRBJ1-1,ASSLEVGGSPTEAF
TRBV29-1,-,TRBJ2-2,SVKESGGNTGELF
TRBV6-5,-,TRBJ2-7,ASSYSRDREKQY
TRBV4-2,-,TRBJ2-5,ASSQAGTSGGETQY
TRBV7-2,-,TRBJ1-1,ASSEFQGPNTEAF
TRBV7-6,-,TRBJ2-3,ASSRYSPPPDTQY
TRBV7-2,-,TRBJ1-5,ASSEKGGSLPQH
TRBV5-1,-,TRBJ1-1,ASSLQNTEAF
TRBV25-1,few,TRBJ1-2,ASSENRAYGYT
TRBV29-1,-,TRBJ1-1,SVAESTEAF
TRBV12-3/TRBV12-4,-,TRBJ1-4,ASSFLEKLF
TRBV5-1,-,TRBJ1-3,ASSLVPLISGVSSGNTIY
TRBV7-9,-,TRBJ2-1,ASSLGLAGVNEQF
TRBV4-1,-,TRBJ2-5,ASSQGVKGGSGETQY
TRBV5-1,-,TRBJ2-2,ASSLEGLGNTGELF
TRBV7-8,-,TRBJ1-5,ASSLTLNQPQH
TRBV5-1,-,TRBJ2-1,ASSLVLAGSNEQF
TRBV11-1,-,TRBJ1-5,ASSLGVGDQPQH
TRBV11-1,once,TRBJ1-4,ASSLARTGNEKLF
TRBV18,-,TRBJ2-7,ASSPPTASSYEQY
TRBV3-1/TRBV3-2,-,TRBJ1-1,ASSQESTGFEAF
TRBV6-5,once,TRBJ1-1,ASRLTGGNTEAF
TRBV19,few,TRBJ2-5,ASSPPGRETQY
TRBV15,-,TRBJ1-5,ATSRTGANNQPQH
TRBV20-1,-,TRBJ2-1,SASRAGEF
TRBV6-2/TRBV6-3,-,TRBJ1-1,ASSYPYGAANTEAF
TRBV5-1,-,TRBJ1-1,ASSLVLGLDEAF
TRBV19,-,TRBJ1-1,ASQGAFEAF